One and the same sample provided the 25 T cell receptor beta chains below, sequenced in a study of T cells in Graves' hyperthyroidism and ophthalmopathy. Amplification of TCR beta CDR3 regions was performed using RNA transcripts as template. HTBI primers were the set used in a first-round RT-PCR of the TCR CDR3. TCRdb reprocessed the multiplex PCR reads via MiXCR and lists one record per CDR3 protein. Among around 300,000 distinct CDR3 sequences listed, approximately 14% were seen once. Sample: blood. The receptor set was obtained from a woman aged 25 to 39 with Graves' hyperthyroidism.

This clonotype was observed a handful of times. CDR3 nucleotide sequence: TGTGCCAGTAGTATAGGGACAGGGTCCAATCAGCCCCAGCATTTT. Protein sequence: CASSIGTGSNQPQHF. This chain links TRBV19 with TRBJ1-5, with TRBD1 identical over 8 bases. The CDR3 totals 15 residues. CDR1 is LNHDA and CDR2 is SQIVND in the germline V gene (reference sequence). The trim removed 1 base at V and 3 bases at J, leaving 2 bases unmatched. The complete variable domain, with remaining parts taken from reference TRBV19 and TRBJ1-5, reads DGGITQSPKYLFRKEGQNVTLSCEQNLNHDAMYWYRQDPGQGLRLIYYSQIVNDFQKGDIAEGYSVSREKKESFPLTVTSAQKNPTAFYLCASSIGTGSNQPQHFGDGTRLSIL.

V usage is TRBV19 and J usage is TRBJ2-2, with no clear D. The CDR3 length is 14 residues. Trimming pared 3 bases from V and 3 bases from J, leaving 8 bases between. Per germline, CDR1 LNHDA and CDR2 SQIVND (reference sequence). The CDR3 loop is CASSIRQYTGELFF. For the CDR3, the DNA is TGTGCCAGTAGTATTCGGCAGTACACCGGGGAGCTGTTTTTT.

This clonotype has a handful of counts. The chain links TRBV28 to TRBJ2-7, with 11 bases that match TRBD1. V gave up 6 bases and J gave up 5 bases; unmatched junction bases: 6. This CDR3 has 14 amino acids. CDR1 and CDR2 from the germline V gene are MDHEN and SYDVKM. The CDR3 loop reads CASRQGQGANEQYF. CDR3 bases: TGTGCCAGCAGACAAGGACAGGGGGCAAACGAGCAGTACTTC.

This clonotype was recorded many times. The chain joins TRBV25-1 to TRBJ1-1; D remains unclear. The CDR3 loop spans 13 amino acids. V lost 4 bases, J lost 0 bases, and 6 bases lay in between. Germline CDR1 and CDR2: MGHDK and SYGVNS. CDR3 in amino acids: CASSGVLNTEAFF. CDR3 DNA sequence: TGTGCCAGCAGTGGGGTATTGAACACTGAAGCTTTCTTT.

As for this clonotype: One base away lies a much larger clone, so this may be a sequencing read error. The rearrangement links TRBV7-2 to TRBJ2-3; D remains unclear. From germline, CDR1 is SGHTA and CDR2 FQGNSA. The V gene lost 1 base and the J gene lost 2 bases, with 10 bases spanning the gap. This CDR3 is built from 15 residues. The CDR3 spells CTSSLGRSTTDTQYF. CDR3 bases: TGTACCAGCAGCTTAGGCCGGAGCACCACAGATACGCAGTATTTT.

Only a few counts were recorded for this clonotype. J is TRBJ1-5 and V is TRBV18; no clear D gene. Germline V gene sequence: CDR1 KGHSH, CDR2 LQKENI. The V gene lost 3 bases and the J gene lost 7 bases, with 10 bases spanning the gap. This CDR3 spans 13 amino acids. For the CDR3, the DNA is TGTGCCAGCTCACCGACGGGCGAGCAGCCCCAGCATTTT. Encoded protein: CASSPTGEQPQHF.

The genes are TRBV30 and TRBJ2-1; D remains ambiguous. From germline, CDR1 is GTSNPN and CDR2 SVGIG (reference sequence). The length of the CDR3 is 15 residues. Deletions cut 0 bases from V and 5 bases from J, with 14 bases between. The CDR3 region is CAWSVAGRPHNEQFF. The DNA of the CDR3 is TGTGCCTGGAGTGTAGCTGGTCGGCCGCACAATGAGCAGTTCTTC.

In its sample, this clonotype was seen many times. This chain joins TRBV28 and TRBJ1-5, with D unresolved. V shed 7 bases and J shed 2 bases, with 6 bases lying between them. The CDR3 extends over 12 amino acids. CDR1 and CDR2 (germline): MDHEN, SYDVKM. For the CDR3, the DNA is TGTGCCAGCACGTGGGGCAATCAGCCCCAGCATTTT. This codes for CASTWGNQPQHF.

A few counts support this clonotype. The gene calls are TRBV30 and TRBJ2-5; D possibly corresponds to TRBD1 (5 bases). Germline values: CDR1 GTSNPN, CDR2 SVGIG (reference sequence). V lost 4 bases to trimming and J lost 2 bases, with 11 bases between them. This CDR3 comprises 13 residues. CDR3 nucleotide sequence: TGTGCCTGGAACAGGCACCAGCAAGAGACCCAGTACTTC. This translates into CAWNRHQQETQYF.

This clonotype has just a few counts. The genes are TRBV20-1 and TRBJ1-5; 8 nucleotides match TRBD1. Trimming at V came to 3 bases and at J to 0 bases, leaving 10 bases not matched to a gene. Per the germline V gene, CDR1 is DFQATT and CDR2 is SNEGSKA (reference sequence). The CDR3 length is 17 residues. The CDR3 nucleotides read TGCAGTGCTAGTAGTAGAACAGGGGGATATAGCAATCAGCCCCAGCATTTT. It codes for CSASSRTGGYSNQPQHF.

In its sample, this clonotype was seen a few times. The CDR3 region has the DNA TGTGCCAGCAGCTTATCCGGGTTTGGAGGGACCAGGTTAGAGACCCAGTACTTC. Protein: CASSLSGFGGTRLETQYF. The V and J genes are TRBV7-2 and TRBJ2-5, with D possibly being TRBD2 (6 bases). V was shortened by 2 bases and J by 4 bases, with 23 bases between the two germline ends. Germline V lookup: CDR1 SGHTA, CDR2 FQGNSA. The CDR3 sequence is 18 residues long.

There are many counts of this clonotype. V and J are TRBV3-1 and TRBJ1-1; D not resolved. The CDR3 extends over 13 amino acids. V was clipped by 3 bases and J by 1 base, with 6 bases between them. Per the germline V gene, CDR1 is LGHDT and CDR2 is YNNKEL (reference sequence). The CDR3 DNA reads TGTGCCAGCAGCCAGCCAGCGAACACTGAAGCTTTCTTT. It encodes CASSQPANTEAFF.

This clonotype came up many times. V gene TRBV12-3 or TRBV12-4 combines with J gene TRBJ2-5; D is uncertain. CDR3 length equals 10 residues. V lost 7 bases, J lost 7 bases, and 7 bases lay in between. The CDR3 DNA sequence: TGTGCCAGCACCCCGGTGACCCAGTACTTC. Protein product: CASTPVTQYF.

This clonotype has just a few counts. V is TRBV4-1 and J is TRBJ2-2; either TRBD1 or TRBD2 may fit D (5 bases each). CDR3 length: 15 amino acids. The V and J ends lost 0 bases and 8 bases respectively, with 13 bases between them. Germline values: CDR1 MGHRA, CDR2 YSYEKL. The CDR3 here is CASSQEVGVSGELFF. The CDR3 region has the DNA TGCGCCAGCAGCCAAGAGGTGGGGGTATCAGGGGAGCTGTTTTTT.

This clonotype was recorded many times. The V call is TRBV12-5, the J call TRBJ2-1; 9 bases fit TRBD1. The CDR3 runs to 12 residues. Trimming at V came to 7 bases and at J to 11 bases, leaving 6 bases not matched to a gene. The germline V gene encodes CDR1 LGHNT and CDR2 FRNRAP. The CDR3 sequence: CASARDREKQFF. In nucleotides, the CDR3 is TGTGCTAGTGCCAGGGACAGGGAGAAGCAGTTCTTC.

J is TRBJ2-4 and V is TRBV29-1, with TRBD1 matching over 8 bases. This CDR3 is built from 14 residues. Unmatched junction bases numbered 6, after V lost 4 bases and J lost 4 bases. Germline CDR1 is SQVTM and CDR2 is ANQGSEA. CDR3 residues: CSVARQGSKNIQYF. The DNA for the CDR3 is TGCAGCGTTGCGAGACAGGGGTCGAAAAACATTCAGTACTTC.

The chain employs TRBV7-9 and TRBJ1-4; no definite D call. The CDR3 has 14 residues. Trimming took off 1 base at V and 6 bases at J, with 9 bases between the two ends. From germline, CDR1 is SEHNR and CDR2 FQNEAQ (reference sequence). The CDR3 protein is CASSLVLGDEKLFF. CDR3 nucleotides: TGTGCCAGCAGCTTAGTTCTAGGAGATGAAAAACTGTTTTTT.

This chain joins TRBV4-3 and TRBJ1-5; weak D call: TRBD1 (6 bases). In germline, CDR1 is LGHNA, CDR2 YSLEER. The CDR3 runs to 15 residues. The ends were cut back, 1 base at V and 7 bases at J, with 14 bases in the middle. The CDR3 DNA reads as TGCGCCAGCAGCCAAGGATCAGGGGTTGGCCAGCCCCAGCATTTT. Its translation is CASSQGSGVGQPQHF.

This clonotype was seen ten or more times. The chain combines TRBV2 with TRBJ1-1; TRBD1 is a possible D gene (6 bases). CDR1 is SNHLY, CDR2 FYNNEI, per germline. The CDR3 sequence is 17 residues long. Trimming stripped 1 base from V and 5 bases from J, with 20 bases between. Here the CDR3 DNA reads TGTGCCAGCAGTGAAGACAGGACAGAGGTCTCGGGGACTGAAGCTTTCTTT. This gives the protein CASSEDRTEVSGTEAFF.

This clonotype occurred many times. This chain uses TRBV28 with TRBJ1-1; 8 bases line up with TRBD1. This CDR3 is built from 16 residues. Trimming took 2 bases from V and 3 from J; bases not matched to a gene: 8. Germline V gene lookup returns CDR1 MDHEN and CDR2 SYDVKM. In DNA, the CDR3 is TGTGCCAGCAGTTTAACTTTGACAGGGGAGGACACTGAAGCTTTCTTT. Translating gives CASSLTLTGEDTEAFF.

On this clonotype: One end of the junction does not line up with germline, which may come from a read error. The V and J genes are TRBV12-3 or TRBV12-4 and TRBJ1-5, with 8 nucleotides matching TRBD1. The CDR3 has 17 residues. The CDR3 is CASSLGTGQNSNPPQHF. Here the CDR3 DNA reads TGTGCCAGCAGTTTAGGGACAGGGCAAAATAGCAATCCGCCCCAGCATTTT.

In this sample, this clonotype turned up many times. This chain links TRBV20-1 with TRBJ2-1; 8 nucleotides align to TRBD2. With 3 bases clipped from V and 4 bases from J, the junction kept 5 bases outside the gene matches. Germline CDR1 reads DFQATT; CDR2 reads SNEGSKA (reference sequence). This CDR3 spans 14 amino acids. The CDR3 nucleotides are TGCAGTGCTAGTGCGGGAGGAGGGTACAATGAGCAGTTCTTC. Its translation: CSASAGGGYNEQFF.

This clonotype was found many times. The chain links TRBV20-1 to TRBJ1-4; TRBD1 is a possible D gene (5 bases). There are 12 residues in the CDR3. Trimming took off 6 bases at V and 6 bases at J, with 11 bases between the two ends. The germline CDR1 and CDR2 sequences are DFQATT and SNEGSKA (reference sequence). The CDR3 bases are TGCAGTGCGATGGGGCTAGATGAAAAACTGTTTTTT. Residues: CSAMGLDEKLFF.

Ten or more counts support this clonotype. The J gene is TRBJ2-3, the V gene TRBV2; D remains ambiguous. The V end lost 7 bases, the J end lost 10 bases, and 12 bases lay between the germline ends. The CDR3 runs to 11 residues. CDR1 and CDR2 from the germline V gene are SNHLY and FYNNEI. CDR3 in amino acids: CASTIGLAQYF. The CDR3 DNA is TGTGCCAGCACGATTGGCTTGGCGCAGTATTTT.

This clonotype was picked up many times. The V call is TRBV6-1, the J call TRBJ1-1, with TRBD1 identical over 7 bases. Germline-derived CDR1 and CDR2 are MNHNS and SASEGT. The J segment lost 7 bases and the V segment lost 6 bases, leaving 5 bases of the junction unmatched. The CDR3 sequence is 12 residues long. The CDR3 nucleotides read TGTGCCAGCAGCACAGGGGTTGGTGAAGCTTTCTTT. Translated, it gives CASSTGVGEAFF.